A single sample is the source of the 20 T cell receptor beta chains below, sequenced in a study of human T cells and chemical hapten exposure. The sample's time point: pre-sensitization, week 0. Specified treatment: therapeutic diphenylcyclopropenone sensitization with weekly scalp DPC. From the RACE reads, TCRdb called clonotypes with MiXCR, one entry per CDR3 protein. The sample gives about 80,000 distinct CDR3 sequences, approximately 15% of which show up once; about 4.6% is in the top ten. The specimen comprised whole blood, sampled in connection with sensitization to the hapten diphenylcyclopropenone (DPC). All receptors derive from a woman between 50 and 59 years old with alopecia areata. Some clones in this sample may be carry-over from other donors' samples.

This clonotype was found many times. The chain employs TRBV28 and TRBJ1-4, with D maybe TRBD1 (5 bases). The V end was cut by 3 bases, the J end by 6 bases, with 14 bases between. The CDR3 runs 15 residues. CDR1 and CDR2 from the germline V gene are MDHEN and SYDVKM. The CDR3 DNA is TGTGCCAGCAGTTTCAGCCAGGGAGGGGATGAAAAACTGTTTTTT. Amino acid sequence: CASSFSQGGDEKLFF.

J is TRBJ2-2 and V is TRBV4-2, with 10 bases aligning to TRBD2. Germline V gives CDR1 LGHNA, CDR2 YNFKEQ. With V trimmed by 3 bases and J by 5 bases, 12 bases remained unmatched. CDR3 length: 18 residues. CDR3: CASSQPRGASGSTGELFF. CDR3 in DNA: TGTGCCAGCAGCCAGCCCAGAGGGGCTAGCGGGAGTACCGGGGAGCTGTTTTTT.

The sample holds a few counts of this clonotype. The chain couples TRBV2 to TRBJ2-5, with 8 nucleotides matching TRBD2. The V gene's germline CDR1 is SNHLY and CDR2 FYNNEI. This CDR3 has 11 residues. CDR3 bases: TGTGTACTAGCGGACCAAGAGACCCAGTACTTC. It yields the protein CVLADQETQYF. Combining the CDR3 with reference TRBV2 and TRBJ2-5 gives the whole variable domain EPEVTQTPSHQVTQMGQEVILRCVPISNHLYFYWYRQILGQKVEFLVSFYNNEISEKSEIFDDQFSVERPDGSNFTLKIRSTKLEDSAMYFCVLADQETQYFGPGTRLLVL.

This clonotype was picked up a small number of times. The CDR3 coding sequence is TGCAGTGCTAAGAGTACAGGGGGCGCCCCCAATGAGCAGTTCTTC. Amino acids: CSAKSTGGAPNEQFF. The V gene is TRBV20-1, the J gene TRBJ2-1; 9 bases are shared with TRBD1. The CDR3 contains 15 residues. Germline V gene data show CDR1 as DFQATT and CDR2 as SNEGSKA (reference sequence). Trimming at V came to 4 bases and at J to 6 bases, leaving 10 bases not matched to a gene.

The CDR3 DNA reads as TGTGCCAGCAGTTTACGGAAGCACTTGACGAACACTGAAGCTTTCTTT. This encodes CASSLRKHLTNTEAFF. The chain carries TRBV12-3 or TRBV12-4 and TRBJ1-1; D call uncertain. Trimming took 2 bases from V and 1 from J, leaving 14 bases between them. The CDR3 has 16 residues.

This clonotype was seen more than once but under ten times. V gene TRBV6-1 combines with J gene TRBJ2-1; D perhaps matches TRBD2 (7 bases). From germline, CDR1 is MNHNS and CDR2 SASEGT. There are 17 residues in the CDR3. Trimming pared 6 bases from V and 0 bases from J, leaving 18 bases between. The CDR3 region has the DNA TGTGCCAGCAGGAGGGGGGGAGGGGCGACCTCCTACAATGAGCAGTTCTTC. This codes for CASRRGGGATSYNEQFF.

This clonotype was seen more than once but under ten times. The rearrangement joins TRBV7-2 to TRBJ2-3; no reliable D call. The CDR3 length is 14 residues. V lost 5 bases and J 2 bases, leaving 11 bases between the germline ends. The germline V gene encodes CDR1 SGHTA and CDR2 FQGNSA. The CDR3 spells CASSRRQNTDTQYF. CDR3 nucleotides: TGTGCCAGCAGCCGCAGACAAAACACAGATACGCAGTATTTT.

This chain joins TRBV11-2 and TRBJ2-2, with TRBD2 as a possible D gene (6 bases). This CDR3 has 14 residues. Germline lookup yields CDR1 SGHAT and CDR2 FQNNGV. Trimming took off 3 bases at V and 2 bases at J, with 7 bases between the two ends. CDR3 amino acids: CASSLGLNTGELFF. The CDR3 DNA is TGTGCCAGCAGCTTGGGACTCAACACCGGGGAGCTGTTTTTT. Full variable domain (rest looked up from reference TRBV11-2 and TRBJ2-2): EAGVAQSPRYKIIEKRQSVAFWCNPISGHATLYWYQQILGQGPKLLIQFQNNGVVDDSQLPKDRFSAERLKGVDSTLKIQPAKLEDSAVYLCASSLGLNTGELFFGEGSRLTVL.

This clonotype was observed a few times. This chain uses TRBV7-6 with TRBJ1-1, with D possibly matching TRBD1 (6 bases). CDR3 length: 16 residues. Germline assignment: CDR1 SGHVS and CDR2 FNYEAQ. The V and J ends lost 1 base and 4 bases respectively, with 16 bases between them. The CDR3 coding sequence is TGTGCCAGCAGCTTAGGACACCGGGACATCCCCACTGAAGCTTTCTTT. Its translation: CASSLGHRDIPTEAFF.

The rearrangement joins TRBV12-3 or TRBV12-4 to TRBJ2-3; 10 nucleotides line up with TRBD2. Trimming at V came to 6 bases and at J to 4 bases, leaving 7 bases not matched to a gene. This CDR3 comprises 15 residues. DNA for the CDR3: TGTGCCAGCAGGGGGGCTAGCGGGGGCCCAGATACGCAGTATTTT. Translating gives CASRGASGGPDTQYF.

This sequence joins TRBV5-1 and TRBJ2-7, with 7 nucleotides matching TRBD2. With 0 bases clipped from V and 3 bases from J, the junction kept 3 bases outside the gene matches. Germline assignment: CDR1 SGHRS and CDR2 YFSETQ. There are 14 residues in the CDR3. CDR3 in amino acids: CASSLGTRVYEQYF. As DNA, the CDR3 is TGCGCCAGCAGCTTGGGGACTAGAGTCTACGAGCAGTACTTC.

This clonotype showed up just a few times. The rearrangement joins TRBV19 to TRBJ2-7, with TRBD2 matching 13 bases. The V gene's germline CDR1 is LNHDA and CDR2 SQIVND (reference sequence). The CDR3 totals 17 residues. The junction had 9 bases not matched to a gene; V was cut back by 5 bases and J by 2 bases. The CDR3 sequence is CASSGGLAGPYTYEQYF. The CDR3 DNA is TGTGCCAGTAGTGGGGGACTAGCGGGACCTTATACCTACGAGCAGTACTTC.

This clonotype was picked up many times. The gene calls are TRBV20-1 and TRBJ2-7; TRBD2 agrees at 15 bases. The CDR3 totals 17 residues. Unmatched junction bases numbered 12, after V lost 6 bases and J lost 3 bases. Germline-derived CDR1 and CDR2 are DFQATT and SNEGSKA (reference sequence). CDR3 protein: CSANRPGLAGGLYEQYF. For the CDR3, the DNA is TGCAGTGCAAACCGACCAGGACTAGCGGGAGGGCTCTACGAGCAGTACTTC.

This clonotype occurred many times. The V call is TRBV7-9, the J call TRBJ1-4; unclear D gene. Germline assignment: CDR1 SEHNR and CDR2 FQNEAQ (reference sequence). This CDR3 is 13 amino acids long. Deletions cut 2 bases from V and 4 bases from J, with 5 bases between. CDR3 loop: CASSLTGNEKLFF. DNA of the CDR3: TGTGCCAGCAGCTTAACGGGTAATGAAAAACTGTTTTTT.

The CDR3 nucleotides are TGTGCCAGCAGTTTATATGGGGGACGGTACCAAGAGACCCAGTACTTC. Protein: CASSLYGGRYQETQYF. The chain has TRBV27 and TRBJ2-5; D could derive from TRBD1 or TRBD2 (5 bases each). Germline values: CDR1 MNHEY, CDR2 SMNVEV (reference sequence). The CDR3 loop spans 16 amino acids. V gave up 1 base and J gave up 0 bases, with 12 bases separating them.

The genes are TRBV2 and TRBJ2-7; 10 nucleotides agree with TRBD1. The CDR3 extends over 16 amino acids. Germline CDR1 reads SNHLY; CDR2 reads FYNNEI. Germline trimming cut 6 bases from V and 5 bases from J; bases unmatched to any gene: 13. The CDR3 protein is CASSKTRGTGAHEQYF. The CDR3 nucleotides read TGTGCCAGCAGCAAAACCCGGGGGACAGGGGCCCACGAGCAGTACTTC.

V gene TRBV13 combines with J gene TRBJ2-1; possible D gene TRBD1, 5 bases. The CDR3 has 15 amino acids. The germline CDR1 and CDR2 sequences are PRHDT and FYEKMQ (reference sequence). The germline V and J ends were trimmed by 4 bases and 5 bases, with 15 bases remaining between them. CDR3 region: CASSSPGQGHNEQFF. In nucleotides, the CDR3 is TGTGCCAGCAGCTCCCCTGGCCAGGGTCACAATGAGCAGTTCTTC.

This clonotype showed up many times. V is TRBV5-1 and J is TRBJ2-2; D unclear. Trimming shortened V by 3 bases and J by 6 bases, and 6 bases separated the two germline ends. This CDR3 has 12 amino acids. CDR1 SGHRS and CDR2 YFSETQ come from the germline V gene. The CDR3 loop is CASSSKAGELFF. CDR3 sequence (DNA): TGCGCCAGCAGCTCCAAGGCCGGGGAGCTGTTTTTT.

The chain carries TRBV19 and TRBJ2-5; TRBD1 is a possible D gene (5 bases). V was cut by 0 bases and J by 5 bases, with 10 bases left in between. Germline V lookup: CDR1 LNHDA, CDR2 SQIVND (reference sequence). The CDR3 has 14 amino acids. Here the CDR3 reads CASSIDLDTETQYF. In DNA, the CDR3 is TGTGCCAGTAGTATAGATCTGGACACGGAGACCCAGTACTTC. Combining the CDR3 with reference TRBV19 and TRBJ2-5 gives the whole variable domain DGGITQSPKYLFRKEGQNVTLSCEQNLNHDAMYWYRQDPGQGLRLIYYSQIVNDFQKGDIAEGYSVSREKKESFPLTVTSAQKNPTAFYLCASSIDLDTETQYFGPGTRLLVL.

The V call is TRBV29-1, the J call TRBJ2-5, with a tentative D call TRBD2 (6 bases). V lost 3 bases and J 1 base, leaving 24 bases between the germline ends. This CDR3 has 18 amino acids. Germline CDR1 SQVTM, CDR2 ANQGSEA. CDR3 nucleotides: TGCAGCGTTGAGGCATACATAGGATCGGACTACCTCCAAGAGACCCAGTACTTC. It codes for CSVEAYIGSDYLQETQYF. Full variable domain (outside the CDR3, taken from reference TRBV29-1 and TRBJ2-5): SAVISQKPSRDICQRGTSLTIQCQVDSQVTMMFWYRQQPGQSLTLIATANQGSEATYESGFVIDKFPISRPNLTFSTLTVSNMSPEDSSIYLCSVEAYIGSDYLQETQYFGPGTRLLVL.